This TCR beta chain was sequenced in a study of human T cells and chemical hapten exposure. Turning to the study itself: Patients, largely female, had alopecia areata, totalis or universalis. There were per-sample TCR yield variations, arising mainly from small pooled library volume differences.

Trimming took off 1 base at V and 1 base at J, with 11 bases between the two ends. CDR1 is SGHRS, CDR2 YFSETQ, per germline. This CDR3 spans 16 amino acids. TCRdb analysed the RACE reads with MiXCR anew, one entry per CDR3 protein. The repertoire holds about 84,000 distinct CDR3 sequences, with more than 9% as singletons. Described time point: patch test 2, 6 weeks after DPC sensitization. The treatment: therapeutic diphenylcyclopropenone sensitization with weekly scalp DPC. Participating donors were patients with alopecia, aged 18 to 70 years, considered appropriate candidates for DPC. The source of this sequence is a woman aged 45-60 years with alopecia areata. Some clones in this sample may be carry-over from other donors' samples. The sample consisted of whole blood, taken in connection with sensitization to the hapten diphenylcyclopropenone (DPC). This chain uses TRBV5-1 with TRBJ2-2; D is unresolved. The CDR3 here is CASSLFEARNTGELFF. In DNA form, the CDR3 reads TGCGCCAGCAGCTTGTTTGAGGCACGGAACACCGGGGAGCTGTTTTTT.